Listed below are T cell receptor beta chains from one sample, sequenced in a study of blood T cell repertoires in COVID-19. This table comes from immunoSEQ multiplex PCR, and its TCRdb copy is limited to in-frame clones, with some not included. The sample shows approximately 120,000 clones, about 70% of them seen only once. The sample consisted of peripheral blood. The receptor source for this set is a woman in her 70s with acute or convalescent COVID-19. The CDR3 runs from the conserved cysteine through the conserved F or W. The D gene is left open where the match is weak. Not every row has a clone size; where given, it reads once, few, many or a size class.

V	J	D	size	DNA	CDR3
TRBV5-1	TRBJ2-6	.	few	TGCGCCAGCAGCTTTATCCCCTTAACAGGGTCCTCTGGGGCCAACGTCCTGACTTTC	CASSFIPLTGSSGANVLTF
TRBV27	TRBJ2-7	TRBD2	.	TGTGCCAGCAGTTTCCAGGGGACTAGCGGGTTTTACGAGCAGTACTTC	CASSFQGTSGFYEQYF
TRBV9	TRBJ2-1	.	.	TGTGCCAGCAGCGCCTCCGTCGGGAGTAAATCCTACAATGAGCAGTTCTTC	CASSASVGSKSYNEQFF
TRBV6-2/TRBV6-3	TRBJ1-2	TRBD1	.	TGTGCCAGCAGTATAAGACAGGGAGTGTATGGCTACACCTTC	CASSIRQGVYGYTF
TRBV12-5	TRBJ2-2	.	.	TGTGCTAGTGGTTTCCATTTGGGCGGGATGGTCGGGGAGCTGTTTTTT	CASGFHLGGMVGELFF
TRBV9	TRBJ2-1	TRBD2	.	TGTGCCAGCAGCGTTCGGCTAGCGGGAGGGAATGAGCAGTTCTTC	CASSVRLAGGNEQFF
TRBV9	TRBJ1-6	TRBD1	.	TGTGCCAGCAACAGGATTATAACGGGACAGGGTTTTTCACCCCTCCACTTT	CASNRIITGQGFSPLHF
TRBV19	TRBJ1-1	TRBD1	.	TGTGCCAGTAGTGACCACAGGGGAATGAACACTGAAGCTTTCTTT	CASSDHRGMNTEAFF
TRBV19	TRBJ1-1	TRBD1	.	TGTGCCAGTGCAGGACAGGGGGCGCTTGCTTTCTTT	CASAGQGALAFF
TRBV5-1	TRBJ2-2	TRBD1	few	TGCGCCAGCACTCGACAGGGTGACACCGGGGAGCTGTTTTTT	CASTRQGDTGELFF
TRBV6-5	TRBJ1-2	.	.	TGTGCCAGCAGTTCGGGTTATGGCTACACCTTC	CASSSGYGYTF
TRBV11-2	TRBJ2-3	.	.	TGTGCCAGCAGCTTAGCACCATTCTTGGCAGGACACACAGATACGCAGTATTTT	CASSLAPFLAGHTDTQYF
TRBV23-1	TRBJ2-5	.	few	TGCGCCAGCACTAGTGGAGGGACCCAGTACTTC	CASTSGGTQYF
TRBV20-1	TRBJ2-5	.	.	TGCAGTGCGGGGGCACGGGAGACCCAGTACTTC	CSAGARETQYF
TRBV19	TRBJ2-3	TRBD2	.	TGTGCCAGTATGGAGCGGGGGGGCTTAACAGATACGCAGTATTTT	CASMERGGLTDTQYF
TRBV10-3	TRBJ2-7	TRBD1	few	TGTGCCAACGGACAGGGTCTTTCCTACGAGCAGTACTTC	CANGQGLSYEQYF
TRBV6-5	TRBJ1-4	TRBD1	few	TGTGCCAGCAGTTTGACAGGGGGGCTAACTAATGAAAAACTGTTTTTT	CASSLTGGLTNEKLFF
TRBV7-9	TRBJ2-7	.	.	TGTGCCAGCAGTCGATTTCTAGGCTACGAGCAGTACTTC	CASSRFLGYEQYF
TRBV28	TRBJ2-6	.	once	TGTGCCAGCAGCCCGCATATAGGGGTGGGAGGGGCCAACGTCCTGACTTTC	CASSPHIGVGGANVLTF
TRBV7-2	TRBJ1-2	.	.	TGTGCCAGCAGCTTAGTAACGGGAAGGGGCTACACCTTC	CASSLVTGRGYTF
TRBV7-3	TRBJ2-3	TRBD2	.	TGTGCCAGCAGCCCCGGACTAGCGGGAGGCACAGATACGCAGTATTTT	CASSPGLAGGTDTQYF
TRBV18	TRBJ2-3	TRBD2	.	TGTGCCAGCTCACCCTGGACTAGCGGGGACGGGGGAGATACGCAGTATTTT	CASSPWTSGDGGDTQYF
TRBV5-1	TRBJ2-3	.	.	TGCGCCAGCAGCTTGGGCGGGGTATCCCTCAAGAATACGCAGTATTTT	CASSLGGVSLKNTQYF
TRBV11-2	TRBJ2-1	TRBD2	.	TGTGCCAGCAGCTTAGCGGGGGGTTCCTACAATGAGCAGTTCTTC	CASSLAGGSYNEQFF
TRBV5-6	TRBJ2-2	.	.	TGTGCCAGCATCTTGGGGCAGGAGGACACCGGGGAGCTGTTTTTT	CASILGQEDTGELFF
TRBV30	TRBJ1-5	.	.	TGTGCCTGGAATGGGGCCAATCAGCCCCAGCATTTT	CAWNGANQPQHF
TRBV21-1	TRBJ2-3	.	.	TGTGCCAGCAGCAAGATTTCCGGGATCGGGGGCACAGATACGCAGTATTTT	CASSKISGIGGTDTQYF
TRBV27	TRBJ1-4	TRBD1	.	TGTGCCAGCAGTCCAGGGGGGCAGTCTAATGAAAAACTGTTTTTT	CASSPGGQSNEKLFF
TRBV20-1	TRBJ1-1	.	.	TGCAGTGCTAGTCAGGGAACAGACACTGAAGCTTTCTTT	CSASQGTDTEAFF
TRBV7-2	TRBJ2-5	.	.	TGTGCCAGCAGCCTTCGGACAGGAGGGGAGACCCAGTACTTC	CASSLRTGGETQYF
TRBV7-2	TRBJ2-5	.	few	TGTGCCAGCAGCTTAGAGTATGGGGGGGAGACCCAGTACTTC	CASSLEYGGETQYF
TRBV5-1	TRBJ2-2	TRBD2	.	TGCGCCAGCAGCTTACCTAGCGGGAGGAACACCGGGGAGCTGTTTTTT	CASSLPSGRNTGELFF
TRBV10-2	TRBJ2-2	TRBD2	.	TGCGCCAGCAGTGTGTGGGCTAGCGGGGGGGCGAACACCGGGGAGCTGTTTTTT	CASSVWASGGANTGELFF
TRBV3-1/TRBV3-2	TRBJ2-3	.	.	TGTGCCAGCAGCCGGGGAGGAGCAGATACGCAGTATTTT	CASSRGGADTQYF
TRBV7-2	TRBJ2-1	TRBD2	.	TGTGCCAGCCGGGGGGACGGGGGGTGGAATGAGCAGTTCTTC	CASRGDGGWNEQFF
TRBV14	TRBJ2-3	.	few	TGTGCCAGCAGCCAGCGGAGCCTTCCCACAGATACGCAGTATTTT	CASSQRSLPTDTQYF
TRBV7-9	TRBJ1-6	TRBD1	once	TGTGCCAGCAGCTTAGCGCGAGGGACAGGTCACTCACCCCTCCACTTT	CASSLARGTGHSPLHF
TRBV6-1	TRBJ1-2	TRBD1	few	TGTGCCAGCAGTGAATGGGACAGGGGCTCATATGGCTACACCTTC	CASSEWDRGSYGYTF
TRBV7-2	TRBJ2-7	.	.	TGTGCCAGCAGCCCCCTCGGTTCCAAAACCTACGAGCAGTACTTC	CASSPLGSKTYEQYF
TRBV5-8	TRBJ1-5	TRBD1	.	TGTGCCAGCAGCTTGTATGGGACAGGGGGTTATCAGCCCCAGCATTTT	CASSLYGTGGYQPQHF
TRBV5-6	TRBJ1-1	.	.	TGTGCCAGCAGCCCTACAGTAATGAACACTGAAGCTTTCTTT	CASSPTVMNTEAFF
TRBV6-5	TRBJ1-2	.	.	TGTGCCAGCAGCCCCGCGGGGACGGACTATGGCTACACCTTC	CASSPAGTDYGYTF
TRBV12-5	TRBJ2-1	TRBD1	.	TGTGCTAGTGCCCTAAACGCGGGACAGGGGGTCCACAATGAGCAGTTCTTC	CASALNAGQGVHNEQFF
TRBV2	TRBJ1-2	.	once	TGTGCCAGCAGTGTCCGGGACACTGCTAACTATGGCTACACCTTC	CASSVRDTANYGYTF
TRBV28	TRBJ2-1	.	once	TGTGCCAGCAGCTTCGACAACTACAATGAGCAGTTCTTC	CASSFDNYNEQFF
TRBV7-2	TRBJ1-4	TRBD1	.	TGTGCCAGCAGCCGCGGACAGGGCCCAGTGGAAAAACTGTTTTTT	CASSRGQGPVEKLFF
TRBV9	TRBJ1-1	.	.	TGTGCCAGCAGTAGGCGGGAGAACACTGAAGCTTTCTTT	CASSRRENTEAFF
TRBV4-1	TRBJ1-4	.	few	TGCGCCAGCAGCCAAATGGGGAGTTATGGGGAAAAACTGTTTTTT	CASSQMGSYGEKLFF
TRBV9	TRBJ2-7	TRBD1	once	TGTGCCAGCAGCGTGGGACAGGGTAACGAGCAGTACTTC	CASSVGQGNEQYF
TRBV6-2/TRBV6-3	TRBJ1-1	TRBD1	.	TGTGCCAGCAGCCCGGGACAGGGTCTGAACACTGAAGCTTTCTTT	CASSPGQGLNTEAFF
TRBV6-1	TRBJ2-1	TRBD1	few	TGTGCCAGCAGTGCAAGACCCGGGACAGGGGCTAATGAGCAGTTCTTC	CASSARPGTGANEQFF
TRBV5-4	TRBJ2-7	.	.	TGTGCCAGCAGTTCGGACGGACTGAGTCCTGCCTACGAGCAGTACTTC	CASSSDGLSPAYEQYF
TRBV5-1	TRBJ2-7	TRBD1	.	TGCGCCAGCAGTCAGGACAGGAGCGAGCAGTACTTC	CASSQDRSEQYF
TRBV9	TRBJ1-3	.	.	TGTGCCAGCTCGAGAGGGAACTCTGGAAACACCATATATTTT	CASSRGNSGNTIYF
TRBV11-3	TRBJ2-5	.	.	TGTGCCAGCAGCGCTCGGGGGAGTCAAGAGACCCAGTACTTC	CASSARGSQETQYF
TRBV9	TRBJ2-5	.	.	TGTGCCAGCAGCGTAGATTCGCTAGCCCAGACCCAGTACTTC	CASSVDSLAQTQYF
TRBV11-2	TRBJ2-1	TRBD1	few	TGTGCCAGCATCCGGGACAGGGGGTTCGATGAGCAGTTCTTC	CASIRDRGFDEQFF
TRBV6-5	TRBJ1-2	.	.	TGTGCCAGCAGGTCCGACAGTGGCAGGGGCTACACCTTC	CASRSDSGRGYTF
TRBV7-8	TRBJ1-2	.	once	TGTGCCAGCAGCTTAGTGGCAGGGCCTAACTATGGCTACACCTTC	CASSLVAGPNYGYTF
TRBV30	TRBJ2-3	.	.	TGTGCCACCACAAGGGGGACAGATACGCAGTATTTT	CATTRGTDTQYF